This T cell receptor (beta chain) emerged from a study of lymphopenia after photon versus proton radiotherapy. The data were produced by immunoSEQ multiplex PCR, yet TCRdb's version contains in-frame clones alone and is incomplete. This table holds around 55,000 clones, approximately 88% found once. Study-wide points: Post-nadir TCR diversity decline inversely tracked overall survival among those who died. Relative stability marked proton patients; photon patients lost diversity and naive cells. Post-nadir diversity loss with photons came from oligoclonal expansion, particularly CD8+ Temra cells.

Remarks on this clone: Its target is not known.

V lost 1 base to trimming and J lost 4 bases; unmatched junction nucleotides: 4. In germline, CDR1 is SGHRS, CDR2 YFSETQ. The CDR3 runs to 15 residues. The sample consisted of peripheral blood, taken from a patient treated with proton-based radiotherapy. The sequence was collected from a man aged 55 to 70 with pancreatic cancer. The chain employs TRBV5-1 and TRBJ2-1; 8 positions agree with TRBD2. Here the CDR3 DNA reads TGCGCCAGCAGCTTGACTAGCGGACAGTACAATGAGCAGTTCTTC. Translating it yields CASSLTSGQYNEQFF.